This T cell receptor (beta chain) was sequenced during a study of vaccination and CD4 T cells after COVID-19. About the research overall: Timing of post-vaccine sample collection was a median about 72 days after dose two, with a range of 14 to 241. Study-wide findings and caveats: Among reactive clones from convalescent patients, a median approximately 86% appeared only post-vaccination. Data came from relatively few convalescent patients and lacked early post-infection timepoints. Vaccine-specific clones numbering 304 of 307 showed spike mono-reactivity in convalescent patients.

The treatment denotes: approximately nine-day PBMC culture with coronavirus spike peptide pools or control peptides (ViraFEST assay). Turning to this clonotype: Its target is not known.

Germline V gives CDR1 LNHDA, CDR2 SQIVND (reference sequence). CDR3 length: 14 amino acids. V dropped 7 bases and J dropped 6 bases, with 18 bases sitting between them. An Oncomine TCR Beta short-read assay was used to sequence the DNA from cultured CD4+ T cells. A single record per CDR3 protein comes from TCRdb applying MiXCR to the PCR reads. The data contain under 25,000 distinct CDR3 sequences, over 20% of them singletons. The chain combines TRBV19 with TRBJ1-2; tentative D call: TRBD1 (5 bases). Sequenced material: cultured CD4+ T cells from blood. The receptor comes from a human donor with COVID-19. CDR3 sequence reads: CASTEVGHRHGYTF. The CDR3 bases are TGTGCCAGTACCGAAGTAGGACATCGGCATGGCTACACCTTC.